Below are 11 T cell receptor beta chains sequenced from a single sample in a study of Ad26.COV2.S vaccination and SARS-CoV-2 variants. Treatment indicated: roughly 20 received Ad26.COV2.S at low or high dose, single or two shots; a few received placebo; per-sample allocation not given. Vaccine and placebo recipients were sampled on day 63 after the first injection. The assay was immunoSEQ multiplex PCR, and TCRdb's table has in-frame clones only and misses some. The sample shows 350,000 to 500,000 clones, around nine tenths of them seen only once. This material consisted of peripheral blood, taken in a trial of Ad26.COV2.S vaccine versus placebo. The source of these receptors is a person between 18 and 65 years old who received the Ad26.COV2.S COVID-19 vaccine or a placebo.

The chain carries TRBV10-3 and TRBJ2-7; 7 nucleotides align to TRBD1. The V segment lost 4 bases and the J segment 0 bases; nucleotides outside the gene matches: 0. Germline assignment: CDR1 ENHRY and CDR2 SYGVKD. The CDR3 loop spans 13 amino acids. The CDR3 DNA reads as TGTGCCATCAGTGGGGACAGCTCCTACGAGCAGTACTTC. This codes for CAISGDSSYEQYF.

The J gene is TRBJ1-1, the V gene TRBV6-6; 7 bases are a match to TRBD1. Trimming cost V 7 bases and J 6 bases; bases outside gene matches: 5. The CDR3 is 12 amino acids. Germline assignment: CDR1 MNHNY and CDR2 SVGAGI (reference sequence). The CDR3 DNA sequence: TGTGCCAGCAACGGACAGGACCCTGAAGCTTTCTTT. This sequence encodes CASNGQDPEAFF.

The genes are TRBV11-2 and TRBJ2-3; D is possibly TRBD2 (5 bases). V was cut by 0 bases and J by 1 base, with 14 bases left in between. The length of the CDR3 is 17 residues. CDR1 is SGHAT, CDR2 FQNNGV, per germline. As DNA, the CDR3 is TGTGCCAGCAGCTTAGATCTAAGTCTAGCAGGCACAGATACGCAGTATTTT. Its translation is CASSLDLSLAGTDTQYF. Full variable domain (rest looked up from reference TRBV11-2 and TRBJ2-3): EAGVAQSPRYKIIEKRQSVAFWCNPISGHATLYWYQQILGQGPKLLIQFQNNGVVDDSQLPKDRFSAERLKGVDSTLKIQPAKLEDSAVYLCASSLDLSLAGTDTQYFGPGTRLTVL.

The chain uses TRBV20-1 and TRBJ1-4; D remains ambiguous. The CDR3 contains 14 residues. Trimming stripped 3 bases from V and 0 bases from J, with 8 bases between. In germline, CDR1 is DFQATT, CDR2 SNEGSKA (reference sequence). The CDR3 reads CSASRSTTNEKLFF. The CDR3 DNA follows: TGCAGTGCTAGTAGGTCAACAACTAATGAAAAACTGTTTTTT.

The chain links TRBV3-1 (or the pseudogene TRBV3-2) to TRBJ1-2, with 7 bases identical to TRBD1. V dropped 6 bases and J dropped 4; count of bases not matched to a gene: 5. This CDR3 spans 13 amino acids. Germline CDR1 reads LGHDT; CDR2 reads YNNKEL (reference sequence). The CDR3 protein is CASSRDSAYGYTF. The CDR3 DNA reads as TGTGCCAGCAGTCGGGACAGTGCCTATGGCTACACCTTC.

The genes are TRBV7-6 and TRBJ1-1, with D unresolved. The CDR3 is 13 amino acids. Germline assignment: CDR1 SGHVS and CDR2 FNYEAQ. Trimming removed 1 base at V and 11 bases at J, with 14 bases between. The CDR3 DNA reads TGTGCCAGCAGCTTAGAGGCCTCGGGGTATGCTTTCTTT. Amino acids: CASSLEASGYAFF. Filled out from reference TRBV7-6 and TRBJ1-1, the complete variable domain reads GAGVSQSPRYKVTKRGQDVALRCDPISGHVSLYWYRQALGQGPEFLTYFNYEAQQDKSGLPNDRFSAERPEGSISTLTIQRTEQRDSAMYRCASSLEASGYAFFGQGTRLTVV.

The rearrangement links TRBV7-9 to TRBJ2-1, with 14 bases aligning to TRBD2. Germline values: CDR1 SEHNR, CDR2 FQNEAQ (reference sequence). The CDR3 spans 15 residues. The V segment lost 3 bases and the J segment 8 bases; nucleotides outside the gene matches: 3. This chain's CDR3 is CASSLGTSGSYEQFF. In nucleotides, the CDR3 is TGTGCCAGCAGCTTGGGGACTAGCGGGAGCTATGAGCAGTTCTTC.

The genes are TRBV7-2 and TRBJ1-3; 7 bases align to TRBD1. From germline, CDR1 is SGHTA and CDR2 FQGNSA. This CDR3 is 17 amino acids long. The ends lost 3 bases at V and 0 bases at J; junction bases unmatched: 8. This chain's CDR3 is CASSLRRGLSSGNTIYF. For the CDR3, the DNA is TGTGCCAGCAGCTTGCGTAGGGGGCTATCCTCTGGAAACACCATATATTTT.

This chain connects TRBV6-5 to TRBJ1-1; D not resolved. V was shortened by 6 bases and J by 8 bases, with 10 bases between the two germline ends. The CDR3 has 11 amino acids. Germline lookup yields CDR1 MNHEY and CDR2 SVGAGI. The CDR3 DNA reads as TGTGCCAGCAGAAACCGGGAGGAAGCTTTCTTT. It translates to CASRNREEAFF.

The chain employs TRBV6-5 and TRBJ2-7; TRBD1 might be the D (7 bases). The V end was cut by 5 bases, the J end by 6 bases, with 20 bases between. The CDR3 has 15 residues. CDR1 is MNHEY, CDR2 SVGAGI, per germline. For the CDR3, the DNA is TGTGCCAGCAGTAACGACCACAGGGGAGGTTTCGAGCAGTACTTC. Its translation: CASSNDHRGGFEQYF.

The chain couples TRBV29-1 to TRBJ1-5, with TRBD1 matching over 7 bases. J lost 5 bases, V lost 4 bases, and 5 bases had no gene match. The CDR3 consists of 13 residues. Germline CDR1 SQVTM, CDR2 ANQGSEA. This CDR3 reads CSVVGQKDQPQHF. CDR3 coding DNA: TGCAGCGTTGTGGGACAGAAAGATCAGCCCCAGCATTTT. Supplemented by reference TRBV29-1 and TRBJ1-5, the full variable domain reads SAVISQKPSRDICQRGTSLTIQCQVDSQVTMMFWYRQQPGQSLTLIATANQGSEATYESGFVIDKFPISRPNLTFSTLTVSNMSPEDSSIYLCSVVGQKDQPQHFGDGTRLSIL.